This T cell receptor (beta chain) was identified during a study of T cell responses to AZD1222 COVID-19 vaccine. Trimming removed 1 base at V and 4 bases at J, with 12 bases between. Germline V gene sequence: CDR1 LGHNA, CDR2 YNFKEQ. There are 15 residues in the CDR3. Using immunoSEQ multiplex PCR, the repertoire was profiled, and TCRdb retains in-frame clones only, with some absent. Of over 85,000 clones in the sample, 84% were seen once. The sequence was collected from an adult in good health. The V gene is TRBV4-2, the J gene TRBJ2-3; a weak D match, TRBD2 (5 bases). This sample comprised peripheral blood, obtained on day 0 of AZD1222 vaccination. CDR3 coding DNA: TGTGCCAGCAGCCAAGGGGCGGCGGGCCCAGATACGCAGTATTTT. It yields the protein CASSQGAAGPDTQYF.